This record covers a single T cell receptor (beta chain). This entry belongs to a study of OX40 agonist ivuxolimab in advanced cancers. The CDR3 spans 15 residues. J lost 2 bases, V lost 6 bases, and 9 bases had no gene match. The germline CDR1 and CDR2 sequences are WSHSY and SAAADI. TCRdb's copy holds only in-frame clones and misses some; the assay was immunoSEQ multiplex PCR. The table lists around 90,000 clones, about 93% of them singletons. This rearrangement joins TRBV10-2 to TRBJ1-1; TRBD1 matches at 7 bases. This TCR derives from an adult with an advanced solid tumor such as melanoma, head and neck, liver or kidney cancer. Sample: CD4+ or CD8+ T cells sorted from blood, taken in a trial of the OX40 agonist ivuxolimab. The CDR3: CASRVGNRGNTEAFF. CDR3 nucleotides: TGCGCCAGCAGGGTAGGAAACAGGGGAAACACTGAAGCTTTCTTT.